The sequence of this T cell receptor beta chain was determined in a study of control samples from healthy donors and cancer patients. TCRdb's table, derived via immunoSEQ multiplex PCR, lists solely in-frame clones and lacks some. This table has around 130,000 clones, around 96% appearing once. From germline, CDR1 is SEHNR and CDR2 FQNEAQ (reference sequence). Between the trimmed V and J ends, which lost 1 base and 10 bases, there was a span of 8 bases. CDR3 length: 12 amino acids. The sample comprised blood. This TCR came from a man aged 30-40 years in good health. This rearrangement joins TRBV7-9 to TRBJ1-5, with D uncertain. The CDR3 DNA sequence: TGTGCCAGCAGCTTAGGGGTTGGACCCCAGCATTTT. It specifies CASSLGVGPQHF.